These 11 T cell receptor beta chains were sequenced from one sample in a study of beta chain features in type 1 diabetes. Since all of the isolated RNA was reverse transcribed, expressed TCRB transcripts were what got sequenced. Here immunoSEQ multiplex PCR was the method, and the copy in TCRdb shows in-frame clones only, minus some. This table holds about 210,000 clones, roughly 11% found once. Sequenced: central memory CD4+ T cells from blood. The receptors derive from a man aged 18 to 30 in good health.

The chain has TRBV29-1 and TRBJ1-4; D is uncertain. The V and J ends lost 6 bases and 3 bases respectively, with 8 bases between them. The CDR3 runs 12 residues. Germline V lookup: CDR1 SQVTM, CDR2 ANQGSEA. DNA of the CDR3: TGCAGCGTGGGTCGGCCTAATGAAAAACTGTTTTTT. It codes for CSVGRPNEKLFF. The whole variable domain, remainder taken from reference TRBV29-1 and TRBJ1-4, is SAVISQKPSRDICQRGTSLTIQCQVDSQVTMMFWYRQQPGQSLTLIATANQGSEATYESGFVIDKFPISRPNLTFSTLTVSNMSPEDSSIYLCSVGRPNEKLFFGSGTQLSVL.

The CDR3 nucleotides read TGTGCCAGCAGCTACCGGTGGGAGGAAAAACTGTTTTTT. Amino acids: CASSYRWEEKLFF. V is TRBV11-2 and J is TRBJ1-4; D is unresolved. The length of the CDR3 is 13 residues. Germline V gene sequence: CDR1 SGHAT, CDR2 FQNNGV. V dropped 4 bases and J dropped 8 bases, with 11 bases sitting between them.

The chain couples TRBV30 to TRBJ2-7; D might be TRBD1 (5 bases). CDR1 and CDR2 from the germline V gene are GTSNPN and SVGIG (reference sequence). Trimming left V 2 bases short and J 1 base short, with 12 bases between. CDR3 length: 14 residues. The CDR3 DNA follows: TGTGCCTGGAGTCTTTCAGGGTTTTCCTACGAGCAGTACTTC. As protein: CAWSLSGFSYEQYF.

This clone was seen more than once but under ten times. The genes are TRBV28 and TRBJ2-2; D not resolved. Germline assignment: CDR1 MDHEN and CDR2 SYDVKM. CDR3 size: 15 residues. Trimming removed 2 bases from V and 5 bases from J, with 12 bases in between. CDR3 amino acids: CASSLGLVQTGELFF. The CDR3 nucleotides are TGTGCCAGCAGTTTAGGGCTAGTTCAGACCGGGGAGCTGTTTTTT.

This chain links TRBV6-1 with TRBJ1-1; the D is unclear. The CDR3 is made up of 16 amino acids. Germline lookup yields CDR1 MNHNS and CDR2 SASEGT. Trimming left V 4 bases short and J 0 bases short, with 15 bases between. The CDR3 reads CASSGSLPSMNTEAFF. Here the CDR3 DNA reads TGTGCCAGCAGTGGATCCCTACCGAGTATGAACACTGAAGCTTTCTTT.

This clone was detected only a few times. The chain uses TRBV30 and TRBJ2-1; no reliable D call. Trimming took off 0 bases at V and 5 bases at J, with 14 bases between the two ends. This CDR3 contains 15 residues. From germline, CDR1 is GTSNPN and CDR2 SVGIG (reference sequence). Here the CDR3 reads CAWSVGGLGNNEQFF. In nucleotides, the CDR3 is TGTGCCTGGAGTGTAGGCGGCCTAGGGAACAATGAGCAGTTCTTC.

This clone came up a few times. This chain connects TRBV4-1 to TRBJ1-2, with D unresolved. The CDR3 runs 13 residues. CDR1 and CDR2 (germline): MGHRA, YSYEKL. V shed 1 base and J shed 4 bases, with 7 bases lying between them. The CDR3 protein is CASSQVWGYGYTF. The CDR3 coding sequence is TGCGCCAGCAGCCAAGTTTGGGGCTATGGCTACACCTTC.

V is TRBV4-3 and J is TRBJ2-1; D is perhaps TRBD2 (6 bases). The CDR3 covers 17 residues. Germline V lookup: CDR1 LGHNA, CDR2 YSLEER. V shed 0 bases and J shed 0 bases, with 12 bases lying between them. In DNA, the CDR3 is TGCGCCAGCAGCCAAGATCCGGCGGGAAGCTCCTACAATGAGCAGTTCTTC. This gives the protein CASSQDPAGSSYNEQFF.

This clone was detected ten times or more. Other DNA sequences in the sample encode the same CDR3. The chain uses TRBV30 and TRBJ2-7; D possibly corresponds to TRBD1 (6 bases). V was trimmed by 0 bases and J by 3 bases, leaving 12 bases between them. Germline loops: CDR1 GTSNPN, CDR2 SVGIG (reference sequence). The length of the CDR3 is 14 residues. CDR3 protein: CAWSVGQGSYEQYF. CDR3 nucleotides: TGTGCCTGGAGTGTTGGCCAGGGGAGCTACGAGCAGTACTTC.

This clone was picked up a small number of times. The genes are TRBV5-1 and TRBJ1-2; 8 nucleotides align to TRBD1. Trimming removed 4 bases from V and 2 bases from J; junction bases left unmatched: 7. The CDR3 spans 15 residues. The V gene's germline CDR1 is SGHRS and CDR2 YFSETQ. In DNA form, the CDR3 reads TGCGCCAGCAGCCCGAGACAGGGGACCAACTATGGCTACACCTTC. Translating gives CASSPRQGTNYGYTF.

In this sample, this clone turned up a few times. This chain joins TRBV19 and TRBJ2-6; D gene unclear. Between the trimmed V and J ends, which lost 3 bases and 4 bases, there was a span of 1 base. Germline CDR1 is LNHDA and CDR2 is SQIVND (reference sequence). The length of the CDR3 is 12 residues. CDR3 bases: TGTGCCAGTAGTATGGGGGCCAACGTCCTGACTTTC. This encodes CASSMGANVLTF. Filled out from reference TRBV19 and TRBJ2-6, the complete variable domain reads DGGITQSPKYLFRKEGQNVTLSCEQNLNHDAMYWYRQDPGQGLRLIYYSQIVNDFQKGDIAEGYSVSREKKESFPLTVTSAQKNPTAFYLCASSMGANVLTFGAGSRLTVL.